This T cell receptor (beta chain) was sequenced in a study of cytomegalovirus exposure and HLA in healthy donors. Study findings and constraints: Data from an earlier analysis indicated that most TCR beta V segments were productive either about 90% or about 30% of the time. DRB1 showed the most TCR associations and HLA-C the fewest in a later analysis, as rates varied by HLA locus. Sequencing likely generated an artifact that appeared as a cluster of highly shared sequence variants.

The V end was cut by 2 bases, the J end by 6 bases, with 13 bases between. Germline V gene lookup returns CDR1 SGHAT and CDR2 FQNNGV. The CDR3 is 14 residues long. Use of 60 Vbeta and 13 Jbeta primers characterized the PCR. Sequencing used immunoSEQ multiplex PCR; TCRdb keeps in-frame clones, though not all of them. The sample yields about 160,000 clones, about 80% seen once. About this clone itself: Its cognate antigen is unknown.

The chain uses TRBV11-2 and TRBJ1-1; no clear D gene. The TCR originated in a man younger than 40 in good health and CMV-seronegative. Sequenced input: PBMCs. The CDR3 protein is CASSLRSGYPEAFF. CDR3 nucleotide sequence: TGTGCCAGCAGCTTAAGAAGCGGGTACCCTGAAGCTTTCTTT. The variable domain in full, with the rest retrieved from reference TRBV11-2 and TRBJ1-1, is EAGVAQSPRYKIIEKRQSVAFWCNPISGHATLYWYQQILGQGPKLLIQFQNNGVVDDSQLPKDRFSAERLKGVDSTLKIQPAKLEDSAVYLCASSLRSGYPEAFFGQGTRLTVV.